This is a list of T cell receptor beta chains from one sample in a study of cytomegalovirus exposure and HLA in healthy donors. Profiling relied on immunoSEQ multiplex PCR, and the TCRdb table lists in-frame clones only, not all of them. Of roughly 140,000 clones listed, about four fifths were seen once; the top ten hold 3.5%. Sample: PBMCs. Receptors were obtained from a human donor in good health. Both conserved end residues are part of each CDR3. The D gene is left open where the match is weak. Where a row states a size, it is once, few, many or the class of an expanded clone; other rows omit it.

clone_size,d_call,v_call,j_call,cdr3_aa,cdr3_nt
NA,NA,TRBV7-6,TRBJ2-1,CASSLVYRDNEQFF,TGTGCCAGCAGCTTAGTATACAGGGACAATGAGCAGTTCTTC
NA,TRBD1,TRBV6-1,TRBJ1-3,CASSEGQISGNTIYF,TGTGCCAGCAGTGAGGGACAGATCTCTGGAAACACCATATATTTT
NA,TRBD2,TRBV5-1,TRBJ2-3,CASSLDGTSGDTQYF,TGCGCCAGCAGCTTGGATGGGACTAGCGGGGATACGCAGTATTTT
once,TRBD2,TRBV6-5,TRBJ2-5,CASSPSGGISETQYF,TGTGCCAGCAGCCCTAGCGGGGGGATTTCGGAGACCCAGTACTTC
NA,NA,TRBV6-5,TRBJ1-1,CASKAGQNTEAFF,TGTGCCAGCAAGGCCGGACAGAACACTGAAGCTTTCTTT
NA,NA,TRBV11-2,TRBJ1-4,CASSPGLGRGEKLFF,TGTGCCAGCAGCCCCGGTCTGGGGCGCGGTGAAAAACTGTTTTTT
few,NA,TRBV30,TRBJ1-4,CAWSSGATNEKLFF,TGTGCCTGGAGCTCAGGGGCAACTAATGAAAAACTGTTTTTT
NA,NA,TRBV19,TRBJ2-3,CASSMGTGTDTQYF,TGTGCCAGTAGTATGGGGACTGGCACAGATACGCAGTATTTT
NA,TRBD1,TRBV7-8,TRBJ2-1,CASSLPETGYNEQFF,TGTGCCAGCAGCTTACCCGAGACAGGGTACAATGAGCAGTTCTTC
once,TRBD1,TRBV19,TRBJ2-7,CASSSRAGQGAYEQYF,TGTGCCAGTAGTAGCCGGGCCGGACAGGGGGCCTACGAGCAGTACTTC
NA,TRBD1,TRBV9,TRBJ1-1,CASSPLQGTTEAFF,TGTGCCAGCAGCCCGTTACAGGGGACGACTGAAGCTTTCTTT
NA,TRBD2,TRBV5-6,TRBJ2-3,CASSLGLAGSPTDTQYF,TGTGCCAGCAGCTTGGGATTAGCGGGGTCTCCCACGGATACGCAGTATTTT
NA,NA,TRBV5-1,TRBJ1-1,CASSPGSLDTEAFF,TGCGCCAGCAGCCCCGGGAGCCTGGACACTGAAGCTTTCTTT
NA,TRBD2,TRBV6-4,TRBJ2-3,CASKTSGAAADTQYF,TGTGCCAGCAAGACTAGCGGGGCCGCGGCAGATACGCAGTATTTT
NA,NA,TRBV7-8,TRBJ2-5,CASSLSIRGKETQYF,TGTGCCAGCAGCTTATCGATCAGGGGAAAAGAGACCCAGTACTTC